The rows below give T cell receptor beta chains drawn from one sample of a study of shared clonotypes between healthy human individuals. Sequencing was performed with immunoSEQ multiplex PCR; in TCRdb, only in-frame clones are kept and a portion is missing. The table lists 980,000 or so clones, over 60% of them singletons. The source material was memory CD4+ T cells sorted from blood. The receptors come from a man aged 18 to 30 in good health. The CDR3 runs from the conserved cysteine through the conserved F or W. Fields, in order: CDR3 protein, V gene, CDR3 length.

CDR3: CASSPLAGRTYNEQFF
V: TRBV7-8
length: 16

CDR3: CASSQQGLGGYTF
V: TRBV7-9
length: 13

CDR3: CASSPFAGRGETQYF
V: TRBV9
length: 15

CDR3: CASRDSSGNTIYF
V: TRBV2
length: 13

CDR3: CASSSRATSGRNEQFF
V: TRBV5-6
length: 16

CDR3: CASSYGAIGSPLHF
V: TRBV6-5
length: 14

CDR3: CASSVFSQGGYNEQFF
V: TRBV9
length: 16

CDR3: CASSQPGNSNQPQHF
V: TRBV7-2
length: 15

CDR3: CASSPSFERETQYF
V: TRBV18
length: 14

CDR3: CASIQGNSYEQYF
V: TRBV28
length: 13

CDR3: CASSQVISSGRDSNEQFF
V: TRBV14
length: 18

CDR3: CAPSPHRVVSYEQYF
V: TRBV21-1
length: 15

CDR3: CASSYSVGSSTDTQYF
V: TRBV6-5
length: 16

CDR3: CASSSSPRDSRYNEQFF
V: TRBV5-1
length: 17

CDR3: CASSERGEVGVTQYF
V: TRBV2
length: 15

CDR3: CASSSETGGKNEQFF
V: TRBV11-2
length: 15

CDR3: CASSSPGYQETQYF
V: TRBV6-6
length: 14

CDR3: CATSRDQGQDYGYTF
V: TRBV15
length: 15

CDR3: CASSGQSSGANVLTF
V: TRBV19
length: 15

CDR3: CASSFDRVLINEQYF
V: TRBV5-1
length: 15

CDR3: CASSRAFQEGSGYTF
V: TRBV5-5
length: 15

CDR3: CASGQPGRERNEQYF
V: TRBV5-1
length: 15

CDR3: CASSVDSGTYGYTF
V: TRBV9
length: 14

CDR3: CASSLGREGRTGELFF
V: TRBV11-3
length: 16

CDR3: CASGTLGEGAYEQYF
V: TRBV28
length: 15

CDR3: CASSQDTQLNSPLHF
V: TRBV4-1
length: 15

CDR3: CASSPRQGRDTIYF
V: TRBV6-5
length: 14

CDR3: CASSLGDGPPQETQYF
V: TRBV5-1
length: 16

CDR3: CASIGGGRGEQYF
V: TRBV28
length: 13

CDR3: CASSPLGGSGANVLTF
V: TRBV6-6
length: 16

CDR3: CASSQDYLQAFIYGEQYF
V: TRBV4-1
length: 18

CDR3: CATRQDRGPHQPQHF
V: TRBV15
length: 15

CDR3: CASSLTASNQPQHF
V: TRBV7-2
length: 14

CDR3: CASSPGGTGAHEQYF
V: TRBV7-6
length: 15

CDR3: CASSFAPEQPQHF
V: TRBV5-6
length: 13

CDR3: CASNRAPGPGELFF
V: TRBV6-9
length: 14

CDR3: CSVASGYSYNEQFF
V: TRBV29-1
length: 14

CDR3: CASSQDISGRLVYEKLFF
V: TRBV4-1
length: 18

CDR3: CASRSRGTGELFF
V: TRBV6-5
length: 13

CDR3: CASMKSSDGTGELFF
V: TRBV5-1
length: 15

CDR3: CSVGVVSYEQYF
V: TRBV29-1
length: 12

CDR3: CSVRVAGGIDTQYF
V: TRBV29-1
length: 14

CDR3: CASSYPPGLHYTF
V: TRBV27
length: 13

CDR3: CASSMVNPYTGELFF
V: TRBV19
length: 15

CDR3: CASSQRAGSTDTQYF
V: TRBV18
length: 15

CDR3: CASRLNGANVLTF
V: TRBV11-2
length: 13

CDR3: CAIKNANTEAFF
V: TRBV10-3
length: 12

CDR3: CASSLRLTGELFF
V: TRBV7-6
length: 13

CDR3: CASRGRDTGELFF
V: TRBV2
length: 13

CDR3: CASSIGVAGGFGETQYF
V: TRBV7-2
length: 17

CDR3: CASSLEVLGSSGEKLFF
V: TRBV7-2
length: 17

CDR3: CASNRDYGYTF
V: TRBV19
length: 11

CDR3: CAISEPVAGVNEQYF
V: TRBV10-3
length: 15

CDR3: CASRGRRASANEQFF
V: TRBV7-2
length: 15

CDR3: CASSLVHEQFF
V: TRBV7-2
length: 11

CDR3: CASSLGLDDQPQHF
V: TRBV28
length: 14

CDR3: CASSDFDRVGNQPQHF
V: TRBV10-2
length: 16

CDR3: CASSEEGSGRAGSEQYF
V: TRBV10-2
length: 17

CDR3: CASSRSDPYNEQFF
V: TRBV6-1
length: 14